This T cell receptor beta chain is drawn from a study of lymphopenia after photon versus proton radiotherapy. Germline CDR1 is MNHNS and CDR2 is SASEGT. The CDR3 totals 13 residues. The V segment lost 0 bases and the J segment 7 bases; nucleotides outside the gene matches: 3. Here immunoSEQ multiplex PCR was the method, and the copy in TCRdb shows in-frame clones only, minus some. The table shows roughly 30,000 clones, with approximately 86% occurring only once. The chain has TRBV6-1 and TRBJ2-7; 7 nucleotides line up with TRBD2. The source of this sequence is a woman aged 60-75 years with cholangiocarcinoma. Some clones in this sample may be carry-over from other donors' samples. Material: peripheral blood, obtained from a patient treated with proton-based radiotherapy. Written as DNA, the CDR3 is TGTGCCAGCAGTGAAGCGCGGGGGAGGGAGCAGTACTTC. Its translation: CASSEARGREQYF.